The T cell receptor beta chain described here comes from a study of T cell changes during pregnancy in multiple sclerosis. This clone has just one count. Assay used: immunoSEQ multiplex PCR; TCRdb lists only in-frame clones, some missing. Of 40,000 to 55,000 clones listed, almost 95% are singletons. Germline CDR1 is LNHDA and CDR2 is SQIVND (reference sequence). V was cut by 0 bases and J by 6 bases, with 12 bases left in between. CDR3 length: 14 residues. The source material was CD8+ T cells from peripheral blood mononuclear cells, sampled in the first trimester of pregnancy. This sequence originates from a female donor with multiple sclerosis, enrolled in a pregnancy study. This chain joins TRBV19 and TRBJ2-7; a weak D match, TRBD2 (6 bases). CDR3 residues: CASSIDRLGGEQYF. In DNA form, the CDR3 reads TGTGCCAGTAGTATAGATCGTCTGGGGGGCGAGCAGTACTTC. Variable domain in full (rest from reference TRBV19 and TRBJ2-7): DGGITQSPKYLFRKEGQNVTLSCEQNLNHDAMYWYRQDPGQGLRLIYYSQIVNDFQKGDIAEGYSVSREKKESFPLTVTSAQKNPTAFYLCASSIDRLGGEQYFGPGTRLTVT.